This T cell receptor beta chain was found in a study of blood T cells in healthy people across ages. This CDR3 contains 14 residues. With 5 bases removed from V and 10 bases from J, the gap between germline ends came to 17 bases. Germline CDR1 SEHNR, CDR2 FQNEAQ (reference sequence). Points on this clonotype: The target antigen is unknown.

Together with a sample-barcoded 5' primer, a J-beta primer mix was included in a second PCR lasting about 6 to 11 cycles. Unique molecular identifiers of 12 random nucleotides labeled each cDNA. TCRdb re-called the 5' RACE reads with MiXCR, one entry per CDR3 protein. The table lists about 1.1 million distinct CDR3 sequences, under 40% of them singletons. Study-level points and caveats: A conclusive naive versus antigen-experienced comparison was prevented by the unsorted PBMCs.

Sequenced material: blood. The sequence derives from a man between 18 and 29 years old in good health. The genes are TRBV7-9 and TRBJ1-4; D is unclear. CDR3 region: CASSAGWVDGKLFF. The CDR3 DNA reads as TGTGCCAGCAGCGCCGGTTGGGTCGACGGAAAACTGTTTTTT.